This T cell receptor (beta chain) was documented in a study of OX40 agonist ivuxolimab in advanced cancers. As to this clone: The antigen remains unidentified.

Study conclusions and caveats: It was also the case that some nonresponders had low normalized T-cell clonal expansion.

TCRdb's copy holds only in-frame clones and misses some; the assay was immunoSEQ multiplex PCR. The data contain around 71,000 clones, 70% to 90% of them singletons. From germline, CDR1 is MGHDK and CDR2 SYGVNS. V shed 3 bases and J shed 7 bases, with 15 bases lying between them. This CDR3 contains 15 residues. This TCR derives from an adult with an advanced solid tumor such as melanoma, head and neck, liver or kidney cancer. The genes are TRBV25-1 and TRBJ2-2; D is possibly TRBD1 (6 bases). The sample was CD4+ or CD8+ T cells sorted from blood, taken in a trial of the OX40 agonist ivuxolimab. As DNA, the CDR3 is TGTGCCAGCAGTGATCCACAGGGTGGGGACGGGGAGCTGTTTTTT. Residues: CASSDPQGGDGELFF. The entire variable domain, with the rest obtained from reference TRBV25-1 and TRBJ2-2, is as follows: EADIYQTPRYLVIGTGKKITLECSQTMGHDKMYWYQQDPGMELHLIHYSYGVNSTEKGDLSSESTVSRIRTEHFPLTLESARPSHTSQYLCASSDPQGGDGELFFGEGSRLTVL.